These 7 T cell receptor beta chains originate from one sample sequenced in a study of CD8+ T cells in alopecia areata. Once RNA had been extracted, it was reverse transcribed into cDNA to act as the sequencing template. Libraries were prepared by immunoSEQ multiplex PCR; TCRdb keeps only in-frame clonotypes and omits some of them. The sample consists of about 150,000 clones, 40% to 65% of them appearing once. The material was CD8+ T cells sorted from blood, obtained at week 0. These receptors all come from a human donor with alopecia areata.

Only a few counts were recorded for this clone. The V gene is TRBV19, the J gene TRBJ2-3, with D possibly matching TRBD2 (6 bases). The V end was cut by 8 bases, the J end by 6 bases, with 15 bases between. The CDR3 has 13 residues. Germline CDR1 reads LNHDA; CDR2 reads SQIVND (reference sequence). The CDR3 region has the DNA TGTGCCAGTTCCTACGGAGGGGCGGATACGCAGTATTTT. It yields the protein CASSYGGADTQYF.

The chain has TRBV7-2 and TRBJ1-1, with a weak D call TRBD1 (5 bases). The germline V gene has CDR1 SGHTA and CDR2 FQGNSA. The CDR3 contains 13 residues. V was shortened by 5 bases and J by 0 bases, with 7 bases between the two germline ends. The CDR3 reads CASSPTVNTEAFF. CDR3 nucleotide sequence: TGTGCCAGCAGCCCGACAGTGAACACTGAAGCTTTCTTT.

This clone was seen a handful of times. J is TRBJ1-2 and V is TRBV4-3, with unresolved D. Germline V gene lookup returns CDR1 LGHNA and CDR2 YSLEER. The CDR3 loop spans 14 amino acids. Trimming removed 0 bases at V and 4 bases at J, with 9 bases between. The CDR3 spells CASSQDRSSYGYTF. The CDR3 DNA reads as TGCGCCAGCAGCCAAGATCGTTCCTCCTATGGCTACACCTTC.

The chain joins TRBV9 to TRBJ2-2; D remains ambiguous. This CDR3 spans 13 amino acids. Deletions cut 7 bases from V and 1 base from J, with 8 bases between. The germline V gene encodes CDR1 SGDLS and CDR2 YYNGEE. CDR3 protein: CASGRQNTGELFF. The CDR3 region has the DNA TGTGCCAGCGGAAGACAGAACACCGGGGAGCTGTTTTTT.

This clone appeared a few times. A read error is the likely source, as a far larger clone sits one nucleotide away. The same CDR3 arises from other DNA sequences in this sample as well. The genes are TRBV4-1 and TRBJ2-7; tentative D call: TRBD2 (5 bases). The CDR3 covers 13 residues. Per the germline V gene, CDR1 is MGHRA and CDR2 is YSYEKL. Trimming pared 5 bases from V and 5 bases from J, leaving 13 bases between. The CDR3 region is CASSLVPRDEQYF. CDR3 coding DNA: TGCGCCAGCAGCTTGGTCCCGAGGGACGAGCAGTACTTC.

The chain has TRBV15 and TRBJ2-3; D not certain. Trimming stripped 0 bases from V and 1 base from J, with 14 bases between. This CDR3 spans 17 amino acids. Germline loops: CDR1 LNHNV, CDR2 YYDKDF (reference sequence). The DNA for the CDR3 is TGTGCCACCAGCAGAGATGGTCTTTTTCGGGGCACAGATACGCAGTATTTT. This translates into CATSRDGLFRGTDTQYF.

The chain links TRBV6-5 to TRBJ1-4, with 7 nucleotides matching TRBD1. J lost 6 bases, V lost 6 bases, and 10 bases had no gene match. Germline V lookup: CDR1 MNHEY, CDR2 SVGAGI. The CDR3 consists of 15 residues. CDR3 sequence (DNA): TGTGCCAGCAGCCTAACCCAGGGGGGAGATGAAAAACTGTTTTTT. Protein: CASSLTQGGDEKLFF.